This T cell receptor beta chain was profiled in a study of monozygotic twins with inflammatory bowel disease. Study-wide findings and caveats: Compared with healthy twins, IBD patients shared fewer clonotypes with others, especially with disease activity. Among T cells, the various subtypes were not distinguishable. A reduction in TCRbeta diversity (inverse Simpson) was seen in IBD patients relative to healthy co-twins.

Points on this clonotype: Its antigen is unknown.

This CDR3 comprises 15 residues. CDR1 is MNHEY and CDR2 is SVGEGT in the germline V gene. The authors used about 3.5 ug of total RNA per TCR library. TCRdb reprocessed the 5' RACE reads, keeping one entry per CDR3 protein, no DNA. The sample data list 300,000 to 400,000 distinct CDR3 sequences. Sample: blood. The receptor was isolated from a human donor with ulcerative colitis or Crohn's disease, or a healthy co-twin of an affected twin (not recorded which). The chain carries TRBV6-2 or TRBV6-3 and TRBJ2-5; TCRdb's D call of TRBD2 is untestable without DNA. Here the CDR3 reads CASSYLGGLQETQYF.